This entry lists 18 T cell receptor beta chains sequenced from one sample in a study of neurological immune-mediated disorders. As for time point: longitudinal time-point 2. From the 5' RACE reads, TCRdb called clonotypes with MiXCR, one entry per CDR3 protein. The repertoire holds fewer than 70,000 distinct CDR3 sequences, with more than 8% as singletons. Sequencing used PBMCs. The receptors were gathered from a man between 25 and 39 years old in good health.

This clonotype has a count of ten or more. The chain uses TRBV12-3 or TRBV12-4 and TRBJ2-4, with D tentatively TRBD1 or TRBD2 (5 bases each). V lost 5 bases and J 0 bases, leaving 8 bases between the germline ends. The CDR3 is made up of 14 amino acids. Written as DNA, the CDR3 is TGTGCCAGCAGTCTCGGGACAGCCAAAAACATTCAGTACTTC. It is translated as CASSLGTAKNIQYF.

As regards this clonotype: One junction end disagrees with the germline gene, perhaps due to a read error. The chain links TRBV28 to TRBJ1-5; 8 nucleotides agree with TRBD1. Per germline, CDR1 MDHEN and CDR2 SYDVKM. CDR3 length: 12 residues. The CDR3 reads CAGRGRNQHQHF. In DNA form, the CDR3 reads TGTGCCGGCAGGGGGCGCAATCAGCACCAACATTTT.

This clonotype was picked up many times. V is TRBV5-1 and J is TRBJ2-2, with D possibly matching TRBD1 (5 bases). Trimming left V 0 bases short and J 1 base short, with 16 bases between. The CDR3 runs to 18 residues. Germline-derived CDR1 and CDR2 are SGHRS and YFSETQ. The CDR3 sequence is CASSLELRTKVNTGELFF. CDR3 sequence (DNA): TGCGCCAGCAGCTTGGAACTTAGGACAAAAGTGAACACCGGGGAGCTGTTTTTT.

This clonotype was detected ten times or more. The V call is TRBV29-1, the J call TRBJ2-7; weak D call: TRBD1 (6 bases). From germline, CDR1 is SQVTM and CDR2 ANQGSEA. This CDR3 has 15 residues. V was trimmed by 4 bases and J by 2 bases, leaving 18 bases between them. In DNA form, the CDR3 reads TGCAGCGTTGCCCGGACTCCACAGGGCCCCTACGAGCAGTACTTC. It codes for CSVARTPQGPYEQYF.

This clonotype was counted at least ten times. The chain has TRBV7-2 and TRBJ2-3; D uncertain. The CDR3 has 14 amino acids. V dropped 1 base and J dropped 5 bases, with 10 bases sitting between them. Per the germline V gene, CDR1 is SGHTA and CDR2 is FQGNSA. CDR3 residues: CASSLELLLDTQYF. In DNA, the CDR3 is TGTGCCAGCAGCTTAGAACTCCTTCTAGATACGCAGTATTTT.

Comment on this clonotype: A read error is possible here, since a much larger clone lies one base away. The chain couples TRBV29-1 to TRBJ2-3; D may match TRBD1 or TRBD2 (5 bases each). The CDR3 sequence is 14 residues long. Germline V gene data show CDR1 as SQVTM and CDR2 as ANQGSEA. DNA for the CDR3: TGCGGCGGTTCCAGGGACGGACGCACAGATACGCAGTATTTT. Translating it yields CGGSRDGRTDTQYF.

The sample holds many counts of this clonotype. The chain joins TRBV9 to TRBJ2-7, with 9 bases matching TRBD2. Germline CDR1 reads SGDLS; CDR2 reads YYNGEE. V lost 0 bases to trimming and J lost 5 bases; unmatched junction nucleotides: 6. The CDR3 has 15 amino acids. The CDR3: CASSVELAGVHEQYF. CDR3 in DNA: TGTGCCAGCAGCGTAGAATTAGCGGGAGTCCACGAGCAGTACTTC.

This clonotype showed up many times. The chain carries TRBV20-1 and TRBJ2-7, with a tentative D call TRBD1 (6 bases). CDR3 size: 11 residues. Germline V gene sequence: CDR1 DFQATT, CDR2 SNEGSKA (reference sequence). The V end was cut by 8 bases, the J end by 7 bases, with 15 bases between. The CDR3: CSTQGRPEQYF. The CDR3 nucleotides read TGCAGTACCCAGGGGAGACCTGAGCAGTACTTC.

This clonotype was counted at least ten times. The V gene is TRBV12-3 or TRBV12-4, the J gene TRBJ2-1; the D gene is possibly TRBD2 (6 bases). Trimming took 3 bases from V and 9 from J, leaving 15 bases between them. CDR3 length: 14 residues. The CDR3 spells CASSFRGGIGEQFF. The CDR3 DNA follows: TGTGCCAGCAGTTTCCGTGGCGGGATCGGTGAGCAGTTCTTC.

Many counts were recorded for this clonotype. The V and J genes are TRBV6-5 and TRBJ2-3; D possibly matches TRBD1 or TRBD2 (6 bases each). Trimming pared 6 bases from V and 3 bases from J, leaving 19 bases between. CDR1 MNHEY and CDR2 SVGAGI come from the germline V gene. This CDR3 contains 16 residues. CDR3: CASRSQGGSGTDTQYF. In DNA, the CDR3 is TGTGCCAGCAGGAGTCAAGGGGGGAGTGGGACAGATACGCAGTATTTT.

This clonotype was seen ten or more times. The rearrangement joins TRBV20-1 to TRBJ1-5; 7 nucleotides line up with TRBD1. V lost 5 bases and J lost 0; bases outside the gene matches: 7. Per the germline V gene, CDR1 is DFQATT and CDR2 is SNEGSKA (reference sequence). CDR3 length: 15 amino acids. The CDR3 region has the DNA TGCAGTGCTCACCGACAGGGCTATAGCAATCAGCCCCAGCATTTT. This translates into CSAHRQGYSNQPQHF.

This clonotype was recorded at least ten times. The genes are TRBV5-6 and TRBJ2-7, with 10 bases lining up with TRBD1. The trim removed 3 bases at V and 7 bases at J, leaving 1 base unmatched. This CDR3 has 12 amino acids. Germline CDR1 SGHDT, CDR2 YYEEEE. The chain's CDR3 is CASSWGQGEQYF. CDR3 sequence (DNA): TGTGCCAGCAGCTGGGGACAGGGGGAGCAGTACTTC.

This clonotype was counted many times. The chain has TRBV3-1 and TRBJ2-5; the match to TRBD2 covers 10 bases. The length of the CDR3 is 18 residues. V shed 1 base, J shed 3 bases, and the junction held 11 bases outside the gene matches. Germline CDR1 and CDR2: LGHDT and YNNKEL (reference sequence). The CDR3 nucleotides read TGTGCCAGCAGCCAAGTAGTTGGAGCGGGAGGGCCGGAAGAGACCCAGTACTTC. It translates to CASSQVVGAGGPEETQYF.

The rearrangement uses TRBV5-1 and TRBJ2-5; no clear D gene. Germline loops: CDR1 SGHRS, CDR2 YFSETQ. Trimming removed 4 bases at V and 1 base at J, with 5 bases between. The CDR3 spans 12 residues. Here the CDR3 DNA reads TGCGCCAGCAGCAGAGCCCAAGAGACCCAGTACTTC. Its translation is CASSRAQETQYF. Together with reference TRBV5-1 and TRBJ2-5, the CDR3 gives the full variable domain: KAGVTQTPRYLIKTRGQQVTLSCSPISGHRSVSWYQQTPGQGLQFLFEYFSETQRNKGNFPGRFSGRQFSNSRSEMNVSTLELGDSALYLCASSRAQETQYFGPGTRLLVL.

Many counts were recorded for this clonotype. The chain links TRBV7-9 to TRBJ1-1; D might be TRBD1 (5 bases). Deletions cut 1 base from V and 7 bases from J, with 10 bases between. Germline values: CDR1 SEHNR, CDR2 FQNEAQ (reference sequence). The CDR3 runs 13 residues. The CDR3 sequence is CASSLGGGNEAFF. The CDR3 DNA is TGTGCCAGCAGCTTAGGTGGGGGGAATGAAGCTTTCTTT. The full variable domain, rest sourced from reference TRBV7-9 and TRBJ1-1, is DTGVSQNPRHKITKRGQNVTFRCDPISEHNRLYWYRQTLGQGPEFLTYFQNEAQLEKSRLLSDRFSAERPKGSFSTLEIQRTEQGDSAMYLCASSLGGGNEAFFGQGTRLTVV.

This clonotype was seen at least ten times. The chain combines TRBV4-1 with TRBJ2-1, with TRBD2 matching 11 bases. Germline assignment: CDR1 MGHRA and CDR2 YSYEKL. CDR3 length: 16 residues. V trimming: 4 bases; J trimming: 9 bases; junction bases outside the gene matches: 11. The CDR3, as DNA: TGCGCCAGCAGCCCAGGGGCACTAGCGGGAGTAGTTGAGCAGTTCTTC. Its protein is CASSPGALAGVVEQFF.

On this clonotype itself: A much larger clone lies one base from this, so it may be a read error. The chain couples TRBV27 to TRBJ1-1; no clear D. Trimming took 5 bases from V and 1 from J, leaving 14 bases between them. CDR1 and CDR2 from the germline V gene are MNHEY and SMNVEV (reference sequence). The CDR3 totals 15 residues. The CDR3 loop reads CASSRGLEGNTEAFF. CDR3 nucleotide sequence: TGTGCCAGCAGTCGAGGCCTGGAAGGGAACACTGAAGCTTTCTTT.

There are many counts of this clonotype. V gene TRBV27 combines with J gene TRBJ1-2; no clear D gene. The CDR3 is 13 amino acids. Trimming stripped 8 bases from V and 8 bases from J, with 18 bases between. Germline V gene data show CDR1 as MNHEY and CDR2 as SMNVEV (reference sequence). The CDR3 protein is CASAQSGVGGYTF. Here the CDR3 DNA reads TGTGCCAGCGCACAGAGCGGGGTTGGGGGCTACACCTTC.